The 14 T cell receptor beta chains below all came from one sample that was sequenced in a study of CD8 T cells in Susac syndrome. A quantity of roughly 0.5 to 1 ug RNA underwent reverse transcription using random hexamers. TCRdb reprocessed the immunoSEQ multiplex PCR reads with MiXCR, giving one entry per CDR3 protein. The data show 150,000 to 200,000 distinct CDR3 sequences, with around 96% seen just once and approximately 0.093% held by the top ten. What was sequenced was CD4+ T cells from PBMCs. The source is a human donor with multiple sclerosis.

This clonotype was detected once. This rearrangement joins TRBV7-3 to TRBJ2-7; 9 positions agree with TRBD1. The germline V gene has CDR1 SGHTA and CDR2 FQGTGA. V shed 0 bases, J shed 3 bases, and the junction held 0 bases outside the gene matches. The CDR3 totals 14 residues. As DNA, the CDR3 is TGTGCCAGCAGCTTAACGGGACAGGGCTACGAGCAGTACTTC. Its protein product is CASSLTGQGYEQYF.

This chain connects TRBV4-1 to TRBJ2-3; D is undetermined. CDR1 is MGHRA and CDR2 is YSYEKL in the germline V gene. Trimming pared 0 bases from V and 2 bases from J, leaving 6 bases between. The CDR3 sequence is 14 residues long. This CDR3 reads CASSQDPNTDTQYF. The CDR3 DNA is TGCGCCAGCAGCCAAGATCCCAACACAGATACGCAGTATTTT.

This clonotype was detected once. CDR3 bases: TGTGCCAGCAGTGCTGACAGGTCGTATTCACCCCTCCACTTT. It codes for CASSADRSYSPLHF. The chain recombines TRBV12-3 or TRBV12-4 with TRBJ1-6; tentatively, D is TRBD1 (6 bases). Trimming stripped 5 bases from V and 8 bases from J, with 13 bases between. This CDR3 comprises 14 residues.

This clonotype was counted a single time. V gene TRBV27 combines with J gene TRBJ2-7, with 8 bases lining up with TRBD1. After removal of 6 bases from V and 5 bases from J, the junction contained 9 bases not matched to a gene. The CDR3 is made up of 14 amino acids. The V gene's germline CDR1 is MNHEY and CDR2 SMNVEV (reference sequence). The CDR3 here is CASRPDRGRHEQYF. DNA of the CDR3: TGTGCCAGCAGGCCTGACAGGGGCCGCCACGAGCAGTACTTC.

The chain carries TRBV30 and TRBJ2-5, with 7 positions matching TRBD1. The CDR3 totals 14 residues. From germline, CDR1 is GTSNPN and CDR2 SVGIG (reference sequence). V was pared by 3 bases and J by 5 bases, with 9 bases of the junction left unmatched. The CDR3 protein is CAWSWDSLGETQYF. DNA of the CDR3: TGTGCCTGGAGCTGGGACAGCCTCGGGGAGACCCAGTACTTC.

The chain links TRBV18 to TRBJ2-5, with D hard to call. From germline, CDR1 is KGHSH and CDR2 LQKENI. V was cut by 1 base and J by 2 bases, with 8 bases left in between. The CDR3 runs 14 residues. CDR3 DNA: TGTGCCAGCTCACCACAGACGGAGCAAGAGACCCAGTACTTC. Amino acid sequence: CASSPQTEQETQYF.

The J gene is TRBJ2-1, the V gene TRBV23-1; weak D call: TRBD2 (7 bases). TRBV23-1 belongs to the ORF category, with a function that is uncertain. V was cut by 3 bases and J by 1 base, with 22 bases left in between. CDR3 length: 19 amino acids. The DNA of the CDR3 is TGCGCCAGCAGTCACCCCGGGGGGCCGGAGGCGGTTTCCTACAATGAGCAGTTCTTC. This translates into CASSHPGGPEAVSYNEQFF.

This chain uses TRBV30 with TRBJ2-1, with 7 bases fitting TRBD2. The germline V gene encodes CDR1 GTSNPN and CDR2 SVGIG (reference sequence). Losses at the gene ends were 3 bases for V and 0 bases for J; bases not matched to a gene: 2. There are 14 residues in the CDR3. The CDR3 loop reads CAWSGGYSYNEQFF. CDR3 DNA sequence: TGTGCCTGGAGCGGGGGGTACTCCTACAATGAGCAGTTCTTC.

The chain has TRBV9 and TRBJ1-2, with no clear D. Per the germline V gene, CDR1 is SGDLS and CDR2 is YYNGEE. This CDR3 is 15 amino acids long. V was cut by 2 bases and J by 6 bases, with 17 bases left in between. CDR3 nucleotide sequence: TGTGCCAGCAGCGTCGCCCCCGGGAAAGGCGATGGCTACACCTTC. Its protein product is CASSVAPGKGDGYTF.

This chain connects TRBV30 to TRBJ2-5; tentatively, D is TRBD2 (7 bases). This CDR3 comprises 14 residues. Germline V gene lookup returns CDR1 GTSNPN and CDR2 SVGIG (reference sequence). V gave up 0 bases and J gave up 4 bases, with 12 bases separating them. The CDR3 reads CAWSVWGGVETQYF. As DNA, the CDR3 is TGTGCCTGGAGTGTTTGGGGGGGCGTAGAGACCCAGTACTTC.

DNA of the CDR3: TGCAGCGTTGTCTCCGGGACAGAATTCTACGAGCAGTACTTC. It is translated as CSVVSGTEFYEQYF. The chain employs TRBV29-1 and TRBJ2-7; 7 positions match TRBD1. The V gene end was trimmed by 4 bases and the J gene end by 3 bases; junction bases not matched to a gene: 9. CDR1 is SQVTM and CDR2 is ANQGSEA in the germline V gene. This CDR3 has 14 amino acids.

V usage is TRBV23-1 and J usage is TRBJ2-5; tentatively, D is TRBD1 or TRBD2 (5 bases each). TRBV23-1 is sorted into the ORF group, with uncertain function. CDR3 length: 14 residues. Between the trimmed V and J ends, which lost 2 bases and 1 base, there was a span of 8 bases. Here the CDR3 DNA reads TGCGCCAGCAGTCAACGGGACGCCCAAGAGACCCAGTACTTC. This codes for CASSQRDAQETQYF.

This clonotype was counted a single time. This chain links TRBV30 with TRBJ1-5; perhaps TRBD1 as D (5 bases). CDR1 is GTSNPN and CDR2 is SVGIG in the germline V gene (reference sequence). The CDR3 spans 13 residues. The V and J ends lost 0 bases and 7 bases respectively, with 10 bases between them. The CDR3 spells CAWSVQEHQPQHF. The DNA of the CDR3 is TGTGCCTGGAGTGTACAGGAGCACCAGCCCCAGCATTTT. Variable domain in full (rest from reference TRBV30 and TRBJ1-5): SQTIHQWPATLVQPVGSPLSLECTVEGTSNPNLYWYRQAAGRGLQLLFYSVGIGQISSEVPQNLSASRPQDRQFILSSKKLLLSDSGFYLCAWSVQEHQPQHFGDGTRLSIL.

The sample holds one count of this clonotype. V is TRBV20-1 and J is TRBJ2-3, with D unresolved. The V end lost 5 bases, the J end lost 8 bases, and 8 bases lay between the germline ends. CDR3 size: 10 residues. Germline V gene sequence: CDR1 DFQATT, CDR2 SNEGSKA (reference sequence). CDR3: CSAWRGTQYF. As DNA, the CDR3 is TGCAGTGCTTGGAGAGGTACGCAGTATTTT.